The 27 T cell receptor beta chains below come from one sample, sequenced in a study of siplizumab effects on memory and regulatory T cells. TCRdb's copy holds only in-frame clones and misses some; the assay was immunoSEQ multiplex PCR. This sample has roughly 100,000 clones; around 90% occur once, and the top ten carry 12%. The source material was non-Treg CD4+ T cells sorted from blood. The receptors were gathered from a human donor in good health.

This chain links TRBV11-1 with TRBJ2-2; 7 bases fit TRBD2. V lost 6 bases and J lost 1; bases outside the gene matches: 5. The CDR3 loop spans 15 amino acids. Per germline, CDR1 SGHAT and CDR2 FQDESV (reference sequence). The CDR3 nucleotides read TGTGCCAGCAGTTTTGCGGGAGTGAACACCGGGGAGCTGTTTTTT. Its protein product is CASSFAGVNTGELFF.

J is TRBJ2-1 and V is TRBV7-2, with TRBD2 identical over 10 bases. With 6 bases clipped from V and 5 bases from J, the junction kept 4 bases outside the gene matches. This CDR3 comprises 14 residues. Germline CDR1 reads SGHTA; CDR2 reads FQGNSA. The CDR3, as DNA: TGTGCCAGCAGTTTTACTAGCGGGAACAATGAGCAGTTCTTC. This sequence encodes CASSFTSGNNEQFF.

V and J are TRBV11-3 and TRBJ2-3; a possible D gene is TRBD2 (6 bases). The CDR3 runs 14 residues. In germline, CDR1 is SGHNT, CDR2 YENEEA. The ends were cut back, 2 bases at V and 1 base at J, with 7 bases in the middle. The CDR3 nucleotides are TGTGCCAGCAGCTTATCTAGCGGCACAGATACGCAGTATTTT. Protein sequence: CASSLSSGTDTQYF.

The V call is TRBV7-9, the J call TRBJ2-3; TRBD1 matches at 8 bases. The V gene's germline CDR1 is SEHNR and CDR2 FQNEAQ (reference sequence). The CDR3 spans 15 residues. The trim removed 2 bases at V and 4 bases at J, leaving 5 bases unmatched. CDR3 coding DNA: TGTGCCAGCAGCTTAAAGGGACAGGTCGCAGATACGCAGTATTTT. Translation: CASSLKGQVADTQYF.

This chain joins TRBV6-6 and TRBJ2-3; possible D gene TRBD2, 6 bases. V shed 0 bases and J shed 8 bases, with 9 bases lying between them. The CDR3 length is 13 residues. Germline V CDR1 and CDR2: MNHNY, SVGAGI (reference sequence). The CDR3, as DNA: TGTGCCAGCAGTTACTCTTCGGGAGTTACGCAGTATTTT. Translating gives CASSYSSGVTQYF.

The gene calls are TRBV25-1 and TRBJ1-1, with a weak D call TRBD1 (5 bases). The V and J ends lost 7 bases and 0 bases respectively, with 9 bases between them. This CDR3 has 13 residues. Germline loops: CDR1 MGHDK, CDR2 SYGVNS. CDR3 coding DNA: TGTGCCAGCAAAAGGACAATGAACACTGAAGCTTTCTTT. It encodes CASKRTMNTEAFF.

The gene calls are TRBV4-3 and TRBJ2-1, with 12 bases aligning to TRBD2. Germline V gene data show CDR1 as LGHNA and CDR2 as YSLEER. The CDR3 runs to 18 residues. V dropped 0 bases and J dropped 6; count of bases not matched to a gene: 9. For the CDR3, the DNA is TGCGCCAGCAGCCAAGATTCCCCTTCTAGCGGGAGGGCCAATGAGCAGTTCTTC. Protein sequence: CASSQDSPSSGRANEQFF.

This chain links TRBV2 with TRBJ1-5; D gene ambiguous. Germline V gene lookup returns CDR1 SNHLY and CDR2 FYNNEI. The length of the CDR3 is 13 residues. V lost 7 bases and J lost 3, with 10 bases in between. In DNA form, the CDR3 reads TGTGCCAGCAAGGACGACTCCAATCAGCCCCAGCATTTT. Translated: CASKDDSNQPQHF.

The chain couples TRBV5-6 to TRBJ1-3; D may be TRBD1 (6 bases). The germline CDR1 and CDR2 sequences are SGHDT and YYEEEE. Trimming stripped 0 bases from V and 2 bases from J, with 9 bases between. This CDR3 spans 15 amino acids. In DNA, the CDR3 is TGTGCCAGCAGCTTGGACAGGGTGGCTGGAAACACCATATATTTT. Translated: CASSLDRVAGNTIYF.

In its sample, this clone was seen once. The chain is built from TRBV6-6 and TRBJ2-7; D unresolved. V was clipped by 2 bases and J by 0 bases, with 8 bases between them. CDR1 is MNHNY and CDR2 is SVGAGI in the germline V gene (reference sequence). This CDR3 is 14 amino acids long. The CDR3 sequence is CASSYGVSSYEQYF. As DNA, the CDR3 is TGTGCCAGCAGTTACGGGGTTAGCTCCTACGAGCAGTACTTC.

V usage is TRBV7-9 and J usage is TRBJ2-7, with D unresolved. The CDR3 contains 15 residues. CDR1 is SEHNR and CDR2 is FQNEAQ in the germline V gene (reference sequence). Trimming removed 5 bases from V and 2 bases from J, with 16 bases in between. CDR3 sequence (DNA): TGTGCCAGCAGCGGAACTCGGAGTCCCGCCTACGAGCAGTACTTC. It codes for CASSGTRSPAYEQYF. The variable domain in full, with the rest retrieved from reference TRBV7-9 and TRBJ2-7, is DTGVSQNPRHKITKRGQNVTFRCDPISEHNRLYWYRQTLGQGPEFLTYFQNEAQLEKSRLLSDRFSAERPKGSFSTLEIQRTEQGDSAMYLCASSGTRSPAYEQYFGPGTRLTVT.

This chain connects TRBV5-6 to TRBJ1-4; D might be TRBD1 (6 bases). Germline V lookup: CDR1 SGHDT, CDR2 YYEEEE. The V gene lost 0 bases and the J gene lost 4 bases, with 10 bases spanning the gap. The CDR3 has 15 amino acids. The CDR3 spells CASSLARDINEKLFF. The CDR3 bases are TGTGCCAGCAGCTTGGCCAGGGACATTAATGAAAAACTGTTTTTT.

This rearrangement joins TRBV30 to TRBJ2-7; 7 positions agree with TRBD2. Germline loops: CDR1 GTSNPN, CDR2 SVGIG (reference sequence). This CDR3 comprises 14 residues. Trimming removed 2 bases from V and 0 bases from J; junction bases left unmatched: 4. CDR3 residues: CAWSRASGSYEQYF. The CDR3, as DNA: TGTGCCTGGAGTCGGGCTAGCGGCTCCTACGAGCAGTACTTC.

V gene TRBV19 combines with J gene TRBJ1-1; 7 bases agree with TRBD1. V lost 7 bases to trimming and J lost 0 bases; unmatched junction nucleotides: 5. This CDR3 spans 14 amino acids. Germline V gene data show CDR1 as LNHDA and CDR2 as SQIVND (reference sequence). CDR3 region: CASNTGVMNTEAFF. The CDR3 nucleotides read TGTGCCAGTAATACAGGGGTAATGAACACTGAAGCTTTCTTT.

The chain joins TRBV5-4 to TRBJ2-2; D call uncertain. The germline V gene encodes CDR1 SGHNT and CDR2 YYREEE (reference sequence). V lost 4 bases and J lost 4, with 17 bases in between. The CDR3 totals 16 residues. The CDR3 loop reads CASSPGPARATGELFF. DNA of the CDR3: TGTGCCAGCAGCCCAGGTCCTGCTCGGGCCACCGGGGAGCTGTTTTTT.

This chain uses TRBV7-2 with TRBJ2-2, with 8 bases aligning to TRBD1. With 2 bases clipped from V and 6 bases from J, the junction kept 2 bases outside the gene matches. Germline V lookup: CDR1 SGHTA, CDR2 FQGNSA. This CDR3 is built from 14 residues. CDR3 amino acids: CASSLQGASGELFF. The CDR3 DNA reads TGTGCCAGCAGCTTACAGGGGGCGTCCGGGGAGCTGTTTTTT.

This rearrangement joins TRBV6-5 to TRBJ2-1; 11 bases match TRBD2. The CDR3 has 15 residues. V shed 4 bases, J shed 6 bases, and the junction held 5 bases outside the gene matches. CDR1 and CDR2 from the germline V gene are MNHEY and SVGAGI. CDR3 region: CASSLAGGPFNEQFF. The CDR3, as DNA: TGTGCCAGCAGTTTAGCGGGAGGGCCTTTCAATGAGCAGTTCTTC.

The chain has TRBV19 and TRBJ2-3; TRBD2 matches at 7 bases. CDR1 and CDR2 from the germline V gene are LNHDA and SQIVND (reference sequence). CDR3 length equals 14 residues. V was clipped by 6 bases and J by 1 base; unmatched bases: 4. This CDR3 is CASREGGGTDTQYF. The CDR3 DNA sequence: TGTGCCAGTAGAGAGGGAGGGGGCACAGATACGCAGTATTTT.

The chain links TRBV28 to TRBJ2-5; 7 bases agree with TRBD1. TRBJ2-7 matches the DNA end more closely, so the J call is doubtful. The CDR3 runs 16 residues. Germline V lookup: CDR1 MDHEN, CDR2 SYDVKM. As DNA, the CDR3 is TGTGCCAGCAGTCTCACCCGGACAGGCACAACCTACGAGCAGTACTTC. Protein: CASSLTRTGTTYEQYF.

The CDR3 region has the DNA TGCGCCAGCAGCCCCTCGGGCGCTAACTATGGCTACACCTTC. Encoded protein: CASSPSGANYGYTF. V is TRBV4-1 and J is TRBJ1-2; D remains unclear. Germline V gene data show CDR1 as MGHRA and CDR2 as YSYEKL. Trimming cost V 4 bases and J 0 bases, with 9 bases left between them. The CDR3 is 14 residues long.

The chain uses TRBV28 and TRBJ2-5; 7 nucleotides align to TRBD1. The germline CDR1 and CDR2 sequences are MDHEN and SYDVKM. This CDR3 region has 13 residues. J lost 5 bases, V lost 5 bases, and 5 bases had no gene match. CDR3 protein: CASSPEGAETQYF. The CDR3 nucleotides are TGTGCCAGCAGTCCTGAGGGGGCTGAGACCCAGTACTTC.

The chain is built from TRBV19 and TRBJ1-1, with D tentatively TRBD1 (5 bases). CDR1 LNHDA and CDR2 SQIVND come from the germline V gene (reference sequence). This CDR3 contains 11 residues. The V and J ends lost 7 bases and 3 bases respectively, with 6 bases between them. The CDR3 spells CASIGDTEAFF. CDR3 sequence (DNA): TGTGCCAGTATAGGGGACACTGAAGCTTTCTTT.

The chain uses TRBV4-2 and TRBJ2-3; 7 bases line up with TRBD2. This CDR3 region has 16 residues. V lost 4 bases, J lost 0 bases, and 7 bases stayed unmatched. Germline CDR1 and CDR2: LGHNA and YNFKEQ. DNA for the CDR3: TGTGCCAGCAGCCCAAGGAGCGGGAAAAGCACAGATACGCAGTATTTT. Encoded protein: CASSPRSGKSTDTQYF.

The V gene is TRBV19, the J gene TRBJ1-5, with 10 bases matching TRBD1. V dropped 6 bases and J dropped 2; count of bases not matched to a gene: 7. The CDR3 consists of 16 residues. Germline V CDR1 and CDR2: LNHDA, SQIVND (reference sequence). CDR3 bases: TGTGCCAGTAGGTTCGGGACAGGGGAAGGCAATCAGCCCCAGCATTTT. It specifies CASRFGTGEGNQPQHF.

The V and J genes are TRBV7-9 and TRBJ2-7, with D possibly matching TRBD1 (6 bases). The CDR3 is 13 residues long. Trimming pared 4 bases from V and 3 bases from J, leaving 10 bases between. Germline lookup yields CDR1 SEHNR and CDR2 FQNEAQ (reference sequence). The CDR3 protein is CASSSGQVYEQYF. The CDR3 DNA sequence: TGTGCCAGCAGCTCGGGACAAGTCTACGAGCAGTACTTC.

To note about this clone: The junction departs from germline at one end; a sequencing error may be responsible. V gene TRBV4-3 combines with J gene TRBJ2-1; D gene ambiguous. The CDR3 length is 10 residues. The germline gives CDR1 LGHNA, CDR2 YSLEER. CDR3 amino acids: CASSQVAGLF. CDR3 in DNA: TGCGCCAGCAGCCAAGTGGCAGGCCTCTTC.

A note on this clone: The junction differs from germline at one of its ends, possibly a read error. The chain is built from TRBV7-7 and TRBJ2-2; no clear D. Germline assignment: CDR1 SSHAT and CDR2 FNYEAQ (reference sequence). The CDR3 contains 14 residues. Here the CDR3 DNA reads TGTGCTAGCAGCTTAGGTTCTTACACCGGGGAGCTGTTTTTT. Protein: CASSLGSYTGELFF.